Listed here is a single T cell receptor beta chain. The sample belongs to a study of blood T cell repertoires in COVID-19. At the level of the study: The United States, Italy and Spain provided the acute and convalescent COVID-19 samples. In each case, the material was cDNA or gDNA derived from T cells, B-cell-depleted T cells, or PBMCs.

The CDR3 loop spans 13 amino acids. V lost 8 bases and J 5 bases, leaving 16 bases between the germline ends. Germline V gene lookup returns CDR1 MNHEY and CDR2 SVGAGI. Per the study methods: It was from reference gene primer amplification that nucleated cell counts were estimated. Generated by immunoSEQ multiplex PCR, the TCRdb table keeps only in-frame clones and is missing some. V and J calls and clone size follow that table, whereas D and trimming were derived from the DNA. The sample has 250,000 to 300,000 clones; under 90% are singletons. Sample: peripheral blood. The V gene is TRBV6-5, the J gene TRBJ2-7; D might be TRBD1 (6 bases). The receptor's source is a woman between 35 and 50 years old who had recovered from COVID-19. The DNA for the CDR3 is TGTGCCAGCCCCGGACAGTACTTCCACGAGCAGTACTTC. Translation: CASPGQYFHEQYF.